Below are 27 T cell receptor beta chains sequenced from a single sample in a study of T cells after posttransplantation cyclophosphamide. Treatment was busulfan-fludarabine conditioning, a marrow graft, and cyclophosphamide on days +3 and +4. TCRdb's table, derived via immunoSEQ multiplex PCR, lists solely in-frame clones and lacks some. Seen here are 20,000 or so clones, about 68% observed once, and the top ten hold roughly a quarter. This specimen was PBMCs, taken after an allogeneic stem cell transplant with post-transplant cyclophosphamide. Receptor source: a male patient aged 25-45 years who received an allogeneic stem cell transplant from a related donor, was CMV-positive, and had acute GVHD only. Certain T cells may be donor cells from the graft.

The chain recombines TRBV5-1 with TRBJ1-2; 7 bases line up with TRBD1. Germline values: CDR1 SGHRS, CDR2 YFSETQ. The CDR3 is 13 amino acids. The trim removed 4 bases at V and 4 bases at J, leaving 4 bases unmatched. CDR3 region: CASSGDSIYGYTF. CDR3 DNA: TGCGCCAGCAGCGGGGACAGCATCTATGGCTACACCTTC.

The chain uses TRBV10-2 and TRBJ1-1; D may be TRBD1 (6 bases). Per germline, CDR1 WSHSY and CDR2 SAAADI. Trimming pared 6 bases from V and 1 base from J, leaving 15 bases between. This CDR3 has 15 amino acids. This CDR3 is CASRQLQGENTEAFF. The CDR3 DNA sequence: TGCGCCAGCAGGCAGCTACAGGGCGAGAACACTGAAGCTTTCTTT.

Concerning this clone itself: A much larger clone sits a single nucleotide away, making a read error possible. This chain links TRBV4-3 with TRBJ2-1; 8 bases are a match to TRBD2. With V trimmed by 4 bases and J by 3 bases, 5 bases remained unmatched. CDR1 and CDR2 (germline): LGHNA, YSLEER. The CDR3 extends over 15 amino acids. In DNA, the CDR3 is TGCGCCAGCAGCCCAGCGGGGGCCTACTACAATGAGCAGTTCTTC. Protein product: CASSPAGAYYNEQFF.

The chain's CDR3 is CASSPLGGREAFF. The CDR3 DNA follows: TGTGCCAGCTCACCCTTAGGGGGACGAGAAGCTTTCTTT. The rearrangement uses TRBV18 and TRBJ1-1, with D possibly being TRBD1 (6 bases). The CDR3 is made up of 13 amino acids. CDR1 and CDR2 (germline): KGHSH, LQKENI. The V end was cut by 3 bases, the J end by 8 bases, with 13 bases between.

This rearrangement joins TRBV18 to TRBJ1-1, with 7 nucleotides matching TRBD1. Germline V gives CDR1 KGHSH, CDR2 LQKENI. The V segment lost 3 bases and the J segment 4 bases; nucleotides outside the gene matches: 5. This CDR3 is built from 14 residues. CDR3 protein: CASSPGQVPTEAFF. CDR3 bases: TGTGCCAGCTCACCCGGACAGGTTCCCACTGAAGCTTTCTTT.

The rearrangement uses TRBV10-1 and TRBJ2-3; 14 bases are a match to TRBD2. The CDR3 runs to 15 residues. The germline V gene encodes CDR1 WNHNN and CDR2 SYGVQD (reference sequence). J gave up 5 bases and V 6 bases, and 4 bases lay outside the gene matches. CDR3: CASRPGTSGGDTQYF. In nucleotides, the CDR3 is TGCGCCAGCAGGCCCGGGACTAGCGGGGGAGATACGCAGTATTTT.

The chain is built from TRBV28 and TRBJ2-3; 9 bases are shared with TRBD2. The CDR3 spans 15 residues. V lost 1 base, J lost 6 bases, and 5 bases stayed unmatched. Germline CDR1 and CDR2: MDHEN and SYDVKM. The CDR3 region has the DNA TGTGCCAGCAGTTTATTCGCGGGACTAGCTGATACGCAGTATTTT. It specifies CASSLFAGLADTQYF.

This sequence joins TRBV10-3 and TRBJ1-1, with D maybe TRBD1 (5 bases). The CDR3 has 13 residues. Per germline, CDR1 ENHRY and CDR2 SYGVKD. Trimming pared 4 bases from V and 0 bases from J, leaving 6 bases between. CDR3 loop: CAISGGMNTEAFF. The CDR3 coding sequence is TGTGCCATCAGTGGGGGCATGAACACTGAAGCTTTCTTT.

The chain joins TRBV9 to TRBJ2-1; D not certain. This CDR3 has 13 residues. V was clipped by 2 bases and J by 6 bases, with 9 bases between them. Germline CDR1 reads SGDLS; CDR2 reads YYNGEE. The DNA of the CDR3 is TGTGCCAGCAGCGTTGGCTCAGGCAATGAGCAGTTCTTC. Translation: CASSVGSGNEQFF. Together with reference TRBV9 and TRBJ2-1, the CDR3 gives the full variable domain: DSGVTQTPKHLITATGQRVTLRCSPRSGDLSVYWYQQSLDQGLQFLIQYYNGEERAKGNILERFSAQQFPDLHSELNLSSLELGDSALYFCASSVGSGNEQFFGPGTRLTVL.

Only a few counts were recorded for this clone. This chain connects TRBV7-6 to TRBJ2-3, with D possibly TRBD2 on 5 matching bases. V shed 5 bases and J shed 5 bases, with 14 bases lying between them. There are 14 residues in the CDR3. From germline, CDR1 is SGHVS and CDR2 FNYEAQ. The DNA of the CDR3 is TGTGCCAGCAGCACCCCGAGGGCCCGAGATACGCAGTATTTT. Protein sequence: CASSTPRARDTQYF.

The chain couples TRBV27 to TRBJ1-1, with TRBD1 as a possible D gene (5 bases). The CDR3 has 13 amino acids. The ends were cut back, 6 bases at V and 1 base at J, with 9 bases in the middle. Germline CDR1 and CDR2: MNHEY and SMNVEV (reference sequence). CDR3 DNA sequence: TGTGCCAGCAGACGGACACGGAACACTGAAGCTTTCTTT. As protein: CASRRTRNTEAFF.

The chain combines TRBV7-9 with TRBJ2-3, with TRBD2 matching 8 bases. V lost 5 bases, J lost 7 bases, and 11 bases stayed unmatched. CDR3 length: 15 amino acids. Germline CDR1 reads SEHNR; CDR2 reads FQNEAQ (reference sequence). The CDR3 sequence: CASSPRGGGSHTQYF. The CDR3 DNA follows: TGTGCCAGCAGCCCCAGAGGCGGGGGGTCGCATACGCAGTATTTT.

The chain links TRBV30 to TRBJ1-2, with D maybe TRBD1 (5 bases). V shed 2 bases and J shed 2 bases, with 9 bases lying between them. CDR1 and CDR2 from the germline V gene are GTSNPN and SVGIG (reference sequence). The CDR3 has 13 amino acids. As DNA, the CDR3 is TGTGCCTGGAGTTTGGGGGGGAACTATGGCTACACCTTC. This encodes CAWSLGGNYGYTF. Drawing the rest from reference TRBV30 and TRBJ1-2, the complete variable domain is SQTIHQWPATLVQPVGSPLSLECTVEGTSNPNLYWYRQAAGRGLQLLFYSVGIGQISSEVPQNLSASRPQDRQFILSSKKLLLSDSGFYLCAWSLGGNYGYTFGSGTRLTVV.

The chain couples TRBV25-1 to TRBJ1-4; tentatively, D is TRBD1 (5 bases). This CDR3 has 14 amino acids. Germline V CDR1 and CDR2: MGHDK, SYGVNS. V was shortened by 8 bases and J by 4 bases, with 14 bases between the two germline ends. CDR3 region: CASAQGGLNEKLFF. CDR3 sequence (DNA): TGTGCCAGCGCCCAGGGAGGCCTTAATGAAAAACTGTTTTTT.

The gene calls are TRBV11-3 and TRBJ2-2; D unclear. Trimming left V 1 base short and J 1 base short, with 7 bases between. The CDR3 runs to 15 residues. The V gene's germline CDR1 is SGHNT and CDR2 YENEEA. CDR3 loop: CASSLAAGNTGELFF. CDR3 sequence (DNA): TGTGCCAGCAGCTTAGCCGCAGGGAACACCGGGGAGCTGTTTTTT. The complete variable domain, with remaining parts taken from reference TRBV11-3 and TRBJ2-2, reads EAGVVQSPRYKIIEKKQPVAFWCNPISGHNTLYWYLQNLGQGPELLIRYENEEAVDDSQLPKDRFSAERLKGVDSTLKIQPAELGDSAVYLCASSLAAGNTGELFFGEGSRLTVL.

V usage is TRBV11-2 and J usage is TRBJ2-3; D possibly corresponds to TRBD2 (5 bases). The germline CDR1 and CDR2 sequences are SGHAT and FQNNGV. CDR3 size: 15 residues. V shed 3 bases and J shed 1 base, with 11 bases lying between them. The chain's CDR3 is CASSLERRGTDTQYF. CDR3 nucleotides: TGTGCCAGCAGCTTGGAGCGGCGAGGCACAGATACGCAGTATTTT.

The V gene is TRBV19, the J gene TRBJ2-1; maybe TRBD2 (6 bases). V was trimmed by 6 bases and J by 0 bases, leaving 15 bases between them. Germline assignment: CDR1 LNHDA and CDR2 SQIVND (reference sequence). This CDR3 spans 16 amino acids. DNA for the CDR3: TGTGCCAGTAGGCTCCAGGCGGGGAGCTCCTACAATGAGCAGTTCTTC. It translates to CASRLQAGSSYNEQFF.

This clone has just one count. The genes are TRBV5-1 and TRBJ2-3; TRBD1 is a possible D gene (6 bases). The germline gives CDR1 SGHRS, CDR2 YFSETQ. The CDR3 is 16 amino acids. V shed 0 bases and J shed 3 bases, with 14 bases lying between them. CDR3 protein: CASSLEGWQGTDTQYF. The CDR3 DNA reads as TGCGCCAGCAGCTTGGAAGGGTGGCAGGGGACAGATACGCAGTATTTT. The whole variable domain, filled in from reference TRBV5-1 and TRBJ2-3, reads KAGVTQTPRYLIKTRGQQVTLSCSPISGHRSVSWYQQTPGQGLQFLFEYFSETQRNKGNFPGRFSGRQFSNSRSEMNVSTLELGDSALYLCASSLEGWQGTDTQYFGPGTRLTVL.

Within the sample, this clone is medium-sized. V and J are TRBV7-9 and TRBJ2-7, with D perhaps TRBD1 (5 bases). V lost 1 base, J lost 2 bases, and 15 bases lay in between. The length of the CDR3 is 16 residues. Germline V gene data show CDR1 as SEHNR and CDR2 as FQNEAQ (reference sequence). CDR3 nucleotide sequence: TGTGCCAGCAGCTTAGAAGGCAGCAGGGCCCCCTACGAGCAGTACTTC. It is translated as CASSLEGSRAPYEQYF.

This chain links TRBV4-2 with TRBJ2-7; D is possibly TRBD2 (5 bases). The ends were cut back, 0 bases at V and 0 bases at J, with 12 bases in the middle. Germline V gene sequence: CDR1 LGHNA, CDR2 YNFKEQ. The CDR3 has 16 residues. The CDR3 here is CASSQEAGPSSYEQYF. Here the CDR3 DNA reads TGTGCCAGCAGCCAAGAGGCGGGTCCCAGCTCCTACGAGCAGTACTTC.

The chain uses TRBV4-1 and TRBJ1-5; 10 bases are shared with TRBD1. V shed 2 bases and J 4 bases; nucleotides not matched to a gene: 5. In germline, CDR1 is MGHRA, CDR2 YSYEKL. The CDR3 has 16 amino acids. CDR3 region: CASSQRTGGGNQPQHF. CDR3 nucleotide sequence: TGCGCCAGCAGCCAACGGACAGGGGGTGGGAATCAGCCCCAGCATTTT.

As DNA, the CDR3 is TGTGCCAGCAGCTTCAGGGACAGGCTCGGAACCTACGAGCAGTACTTC. The encoded protein is CASSFRDRLGTYEQYF. V gene TRBV7-9 combines with J gene TRBJ2-7; 8 bases agree with TRBD1. The CDR3 has 16 amino acids. Unmatched junction bases numbered 9, after V lost 3 bases and J lost 2 bases. CDR1 and CDR2 (germline): SEHNR, FQNEAQ (reference sequence).

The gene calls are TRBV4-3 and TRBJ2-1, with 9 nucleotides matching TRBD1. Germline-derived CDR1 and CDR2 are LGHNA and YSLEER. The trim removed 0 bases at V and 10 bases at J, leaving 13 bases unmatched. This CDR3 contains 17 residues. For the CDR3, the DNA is TGCGCCAGCAGCCAAGATAGGGGGACAGGGACCTCCCGGGAGCAGTTCTTC. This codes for CASSQDRGTGTSREQFF.

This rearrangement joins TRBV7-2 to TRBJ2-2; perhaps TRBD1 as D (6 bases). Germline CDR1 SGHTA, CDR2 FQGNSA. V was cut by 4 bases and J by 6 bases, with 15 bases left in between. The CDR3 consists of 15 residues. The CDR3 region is CASSSVQGSAGELFF. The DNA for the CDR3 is TGTGCCAGCAGCTCCGTACAGGGTAGTGCCGGGGAGCTGTTTTTT.

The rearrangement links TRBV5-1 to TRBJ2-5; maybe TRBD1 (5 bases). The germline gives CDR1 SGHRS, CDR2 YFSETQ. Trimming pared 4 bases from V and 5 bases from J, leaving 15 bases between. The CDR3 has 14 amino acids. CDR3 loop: CASSKDSPRETQYF. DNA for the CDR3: TGCGCCAGCAGCAAAGACAGTCCGCGGGAGACCCAGTACTTC.

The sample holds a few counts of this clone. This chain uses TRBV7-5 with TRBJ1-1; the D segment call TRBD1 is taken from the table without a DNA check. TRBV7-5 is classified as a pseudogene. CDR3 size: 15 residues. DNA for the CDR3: TGTGCCAGAAGCTTAGTATCCCGACAGGGGATGAAGGCTTTCTTT. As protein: CARSLVSRQGMKAFF.

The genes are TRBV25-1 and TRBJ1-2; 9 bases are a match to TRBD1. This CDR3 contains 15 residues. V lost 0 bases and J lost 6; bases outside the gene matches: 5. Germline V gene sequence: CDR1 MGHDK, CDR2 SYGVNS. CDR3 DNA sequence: TGTGCCAGCAGTGAATATCAACAGGGGGCCGATGGCTACACCTTC. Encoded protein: CASSEYQQGADGYTF.